Following are 5 T cell receptor beta chains from one sample sequenced in a study of T cell repertoires in cytomegalovirus infection. TCRdb re-called the reads with MiXCR, one entry per CDR3 protein. The profile shows 400,000 or so distinct CDR3 sequences, 15% to 20% of them singletons. Sample: PBMCs. The receptor set was obtained from a human donor in good health (CMV status not recorded). Some clones in this sample may be carry-over from other donors' samples.

This clonotype was counted ten times or more. In nucleotides, the CDR3 is TGTGCCAGCAGCTTAGGAACTAGCGGGAGGGCCGGGGAGCTGTTTTTT. Translating it yields CASSLGTSGRAGELFF. This chain uses TRBV7-2 with TRBJ2-2, with 13 bases aligning to TRBD2. Germline values: CDR1 SGHTA, CDR2 FQGNSA. The CDR3 length is 16 residues. V gave up 1 base and J gave up 6 bases; unmatched junction bases: 2.

This clonotype was seen at least ten times. This chain links TRBV7-8 with TRBJ2-5, with a tentative D call TRBD1 (5 bases). V dropped 2 bases and J dropped 1 base, with 8 bases sitting between them. There are 14 residues in the CDR3. Germline V gives CDR1 SGHVS, CDR2 FQNEAQ. CDR3 DNA: TGTGCCAGCAGCTTAAGCAGGGCCCAAGAGACCCAGTACTTC. It yields the protein CASSLSRAQETQYF.

There are many counts of this clonotype. This chain connects TRBV7-8 to TRBJ2-5; D gene uncertain. This CDR3 comprises 15 residues. The V gene's germline CDR1 is SGHVS and CDR2 FQNEAQ. V lost 7 bases and J 1 base, leaving 16 bases between the germline ends. In DNA form, the CDR3 reads TGTGCCAGCATCAAGGGAAGGGTCCTCCAAGAGACCCAGTACTTC. Translation: CASIKGRVLQETQYF.

This clonotype was observed at least ten times. The J gene is TRBJ1-5, the V gene TRBV12-3 or TRBV12-4, with TRBD1 as a possible D gene (5 bases). The CDR3 runs 17 residues. V was cut by 2 bases and J by 0 bases, with 14 bases left in between. This chain's CDR3 is CASSLKAGLYSNQPQHF. The CDR3 nucleotides are TGTGCCAGCAGTTTAAAGGCGGGACTTTATAGCAATCAGCCCCAGCATTTT.

This clonotype has just a few counts. The chain carries TRBV7-9 and TRBJ1-5, with TRBD1 identical over 8 bases. Germline V gene lookup returns CDR1 SEHNR and CDR2 FQNEAQ (reference sequence). With 5 bases clipped from V and 1 base from J, the junction kept 10 bases outside the gene matches. The length of the CDR3 is 17 residues. This chain's CDR3 is CASSLFTGQGSNQPQHF. For the CDR3, the DNA is TGTGCCAGCAGCCTCTTTACCGGACAGGGAAGCAATCAGCCCCAGCATTTT.